This T cell receptor beta chain was sequenced for a study of monozygotic twins with inflammatory bowel disease. Whole-study findings and limits: Telling different T cell subtypes apart from each other was not possible.

Molecular identifiers with 6-nucleotide sample barcodes were added during cDNA synthesis via template switching. Amplification of TCRalpha and TCRbeta cDNA involved two nested PCRs that ran for 16 and 9 cycles. TCRdb re-called the 5' RACE reads and gives one entry per CDR3 protein, without DNA. The sample yields 350,000 to 550,000 distinct CDR3 sequences, of which the top ten take up 2% to 3%. Details on this clonotype: No antigen is known for it.

CDR1 is SGHRS and CDR2 is YFSETQ in the germline V gene. CDR3 length: 14 amino acids. The V and J genes are TRBV5-1 and TRBJ1-1; TCRdb proposes TRBD1, but this gene call is untestable without DNA. This TCR derives from a human donor with ulcerative colitis or Crohn's disease, or a healthy co-twin of an affected twin (not recorded which). Sequencing input: blood. The CDR3 loop reads CASQLSGLNTEAFF. The entire variable domain, with the rest obtained from reference TRBV5-1 and TRBJ1-1, is as follows: KAGVTQTPRYLIKTRGQQVTLSCSPISGHRSVSWYQQTPGQGLQFLFEYFSETQRNKGNFPGRFSGRQFSNSRSEMNVSTLELGDSALYLCASQLSGLNTEAFFGQGTRLTVV.